The 8 T cell receptor beta chains below come from one sample, sequenced in a study of metastatic and nonmetastatic thyroid tumors. Prior to thyroid surgery, none of the patients had received any treatment. With MiXCR, TCRdb called clones anew from the PCR reads. The sample has over 15,000 clones; 25% to 30% are singletons. Sequenced sample: tumor tissue. The source of these receptors is a female donor with papillary thyroid cancer or a benign thyroid nodule (not recorded which). Some clones in this sample may be carry-over from other donors' samples.

This clone is medium-sized. The chain has TRBV12-3 or TRBV12-4 and TRBJ1-1; D unclear. The germline V and J ends were trimmed by 6 bases and 0 bases, with 11 bases remaining between them. The CDR3 is 14 amino acids. The CDR3 nucleotides read TGTGCCAGCAGACCGTCAGGCATGAACACTGAAGCTTTCTTT. Translation gives CASRPSGMNTEAFF.

V and J are TRBV6-2 or TRBV6-3 and TRBJ2-1, with D unresolved. Germline V gives CDR1 MNHEY, CDR2 SVGEGT. The CDR3 has 17 residues. With 2 bases removed from V and 6 bases from J, the gap between germline ends came to 20 bases. The CDR3 DNA reads TGTGCCAGCAGTTACGCTTCGTCCTACTCAATGATCAATGAGCAGTTCTTC. Protein: CASSYASSYSMINEQFF.

A word on this clone: One end of the junction does not line up with germline, which may come from a read error. The V gene is TRBV2, the J gene TRBJ1-3, with 7 nucleotides matching TRBD1. Germline lookup yields CDR1 SNHLY and CDR2 FYNNEI. This CDR3 spans 15 amino acids. CDR3: CASRYATGWGNTIYF. DNA of the CDR3: TGTGCCAGCAGGTACGCGACAGGGTGGGGAAACACCATATATTTC.

Only a few counts were recorded for this clone. The gene calls are TRBV6-2 or TRBV6-3 and TRBJ2-1; 8 positions agree with TRBD2. The germline V gene encodes CDR1 MNHEY and CDR2 SVGEGT. CDR3 size: 17 residues. The V gene end was trimmed by 7 bases and the J gene end by 3 bases; junction bases not matched to a gene: 14. CDR3 coding DNA: TGTGCCAGCACCCACGGAGCGGGAGCGAACTACTACAATGAGCAGTTCTTC. As protein: CASTHGAGANYYNEQFF.

The V gene is TRBV5-1, the J gene TRBJ2-7; D call uncertain. The CDR3 spans 15 residues. V shed 0 bases and J shed 4 bases, with 14 bases lying between them. Per germline, CDR1 SGHRS and CDR2 YFSETQ. The CDR3 protein is CASSLEAGSGYEQYF. Written as DNA, the CDR3 is TGCGCCAGCAGCTTGGAAGCCGGGTCTGGTTACGAGCAGTACTTC.

The J gene is TRBJ1-3, the V gene TRBV19, with a weak D call TRBD1 (6 bases). V was trimmed by 4 bases and J by 0 bases, leaving 10 bases between them. Germline lookup yields CDR1 LNHDA and CDR2 SQIVND (reference sequence). The CDR3 covers 15 residues. The CDR3 nucleotides read TGTGCCAGTAGTACAACAGGGTCCTCTGGAAACACCATATATTTT. Translating it yields CASSTTGSSGNTIYF.

This clone is medium-sized (0.01 to 0.1%). The V call is TRBV9, the J call TRBJ2-3; D possibly corresponds to TRBD2 (5 bases). The CDR3 is 16 residues long. The germline V gene encodes CDR1 SGDLS and CDR2 YYNGEE. V was trimmed by 1 base and J by 2 bases, leaving 14 bases between them. The CDR3 is CASSVTGGLSTDTQYF. The CDR3 nucleotides are TGTGCCAGCAGCGTAACGGGTGGACTCTCCACAGATACGCAGTATTTT.

V usage is TRBV6-1 and J usage is TRBJ2-3; 7 bases align to TRBD2. Trimming at V came to 3 bases and at J to 1 base, leaving 4 bases not matched to a gene. Per germline, CDR1 MNHNS and CDR2 SASEGT. The CDR3 consists of 15 residues. The CDR3 reads CASSDSRGGTDTQYF. The CDR3 DNA is TGTGCCAGCAGTGACTCTCGGGGGGGCACAGATACGCAGTATTTT.